These 26 T cell receptor beta chains share one sample of origin, sequenced in a study of regulatory T cells in long-lasting Graves disease. Time point denoted: newly diagnosed GD, antithyroid drugs for less than 3 months. PBMC RNA served as the TCR library source. To make TCR beta libraries, researchers used iRepertoire HTBI primers and Arm-PCR of CDR3 regions. In TCRdb, the multiplex PCR reads were re-called with MiXCR into one record per CDR3 protein. In the table there are approximately 440,000 distinct CDR3 sequences, about 17% of which are singletons. This same sample was also taken into another study, of T cells in Graves' hyperthyroidism and ophthalmopathy.

Sequencing was performed on peripheral blood mononuclear cells (PBMCs), taken at new diagnosis, from a patient treated with antithyroid drugs. The receptors shown here come from a man aged 35 to 55 with Graves disease.

As to this clonotype: This sequence may be a read error, since a much larger clone differs from it by one base. V is TRBV12-3 or TRBV12-4 and J is TRBJ2-7; perhaps TRBD1 as D (6 bases). The CDR3 spans 14 residues. The CDR3 loop reads CASSQTGSYYGQYF. The CDR3 DNA follows: TGTGCCAGCAGCCAGACAGGTAGCTACTACGGGCAGTACTTC.

On this clonotype itself: A junction end diverges from the germline sequence, so it may reflect a read error. This chain connects TRBV6-1 to TRBJ2-7; D is perhaps TRBD1 or TRBD2 (5 bases each). CDR3 length equals 11 residues. Germline CDR1 is MNHNS and CDR2 is SASEGT. The CDR3 reads CASSDWDLITF. The DNA of the CDR3 is TGTGCCAGCAGTGATTGGGACCTCATAACGTTC.

The rearrangement links TRBV24-1 to TRBJ2-1; either TRBD1 or TRBD2 may fit D (5 bases each). Germline CDR1 and CDR2: KGHDR and SFDVKD. Trimming stripped 4 bases from V and 2 bases from J, with 8 bases between. This CDR3 comprises 14 residues. CDR3 sequence: CATSDRDPYNEQFF. CDR3 sequence (DNA): TGTGCCACCAGTGACCGGGACCCCTACAATGAGCAGTTCTTC.

At least ten counts were recorded for this clonotype. For the CDR3, the DNA is TGCAGCGTTGCGCGGATCTCCAAAGCCGGGGAGCTGTTTTTT. Amino acids: CSVARISKAGELFF. The V and J genes are TRBV29-1 and TRBJ2-2, with D hard to call. V lost 4 bases and J 6 bases, leaving 15 bases between the germline ends. CDR1 and CDR2 from the germline V gene are SQVTM and ANQGSEA. This CDR3 region has 14 residues.

CDR3 coding DNA: TGTGCCAGTAGTATTGGGGGACTAGCGGGAGGGTCCCACGAGCAGTACTTC. This sequence encodes CASSIGGLAGGSHEQYF. V and J are TRBV19 and TRBJ2-7; 16 nucleotides agree with TRBD2. The CDR3 loop spans 17 amino acids. J lost 5 bases, V lost 3 bases, and 7 bases had no gene match. CDR1 LNHDA and CDR2 SQIVND come from the germline V gene (reference sequence).

As regards this clonotype: This may be a read error: a much more frequent sequence differs by one nucleotide. V usage is TRBV10-3 and J usage is TRBJ1-1; D is possibly TRBD1 (6 bases). The CDR3 is 15 residues long. Trimming removed 2 bases at V and 3 bases at J, with 13 bases between. Germline V gene data show CDR1 as ENHRY and CDR2 as SYGVKD. CDR3 amino acids: CAISEMGGAHTEAFF. CDR3 in DNA: TGTGCCATCAGTGAGATGGGGGGGGCGCACACTGAAGCTTTCTTT.

This clonotype was counted only a few times. The rearrangement uses TRBV3-1 and TRBJ1-2; D not resolved. The germline gives CDR1 LGHDT, CDR2 YNNKEL (reference sequence). Trimming took 4 bases from V and 3 from J, leaving 18 bases between them. This CDR3 spans 16 amino acids. The CDR3 loop reads CASSPLDPFVHYGYTF. CDR3 in DNA: TGTGCCAGCAGCCCACTTGACCCATTCGTCCACTATGGCTACACCTTC. Looking up the rest from reference TRBV3-1 and TRBJ1-2 gives the full variable domain: DTAVSQTPKYLVTQMGNDKSIKCEQNLGHDTMYWYKQDSKKFLKIMFSYNNKELIINETVPNRFSPKSPDKAHLNLHINSLELGDSAVYFCASSPLDPFVHYGYTFGSGTRLTVV.

The V call is TRBV29-1, the J call TRBJ2-7; 7 positions agree with TRBD1. The trim removed 6 bases at V and 0 bases at J, leaving 8 bases unmatched. The CDR3 length is 14 residues. Germline V CDR1 and CDR2: SQVTM, ANQGSEA. This chain's CDR3 is CSVAIRDSSYEQYF. Here the CDR3 DNA reads TGCAGCGTCGCGATCCGGGACAGCTCCTACGAGCAGTACTTC.

This clonotype was found many times. This chain connects TRBV12-3 or TRBV12-4 to TRBJ2-1; 8 bases align to TRBD2. The CDR3 is 15 residues long. V dropped 5 bases and J dropped 6; count of bases not matched to a gene: 9. This CDR3 is CASSGAAGDSNEQFF. CDR3 nucleotide sequence: TGTGCCAGCAGTGGGGCAGCGGGAGATTCCAATGAGCAGTTCTTC.

J is TRBJ2-2 and V is TRBV28, with 9 bases aligning to TRBD2. J gave up 5 bases and V 5 bases, and 9 bases lay outside the gene matches. CDR1 and CDR2 (germline): MDHEN, SYDVKM. The CDR3 sequence is 16 residues long. The CDR3 DNA is TGTGCCAGCAGTCGGGCTAGCGGGACTTATACCGGGGAGCTGTTTTTT. This gives the protein CASSRASGTYTGELFF.

This clonotype has more than one count but fewer than ten. The genes are TRBV7-3 and TRBJ2-2; D remains ambiguous. The germline CDR1 and CDR2 sequences are SGHTA and FQGTGA. The CDR3 covers 16 residues. V shed 5 bases and J shed 5 bases, with 18 bases lying between them. The CDR3 reads CASSPMVGWGTGELFF. The CDR3 nucleotides are TGTGCCAGCAGCCCCATGGTGGGTTGGGGAACCGGGGAGCTGTTTTTT.

This clonotype came up many times. The chain is built from TRBV7-3 and TRBJ2-7; TRBD1 matches at 7 bases. The CDR3 consists of 14 residues. V lost 4 bases to trimming and J lost 2 bases; unmatched junction nucleotides: 5. Germline loops: CDR1 SGHTA, CDR2 FQGTGA. For the CDR3, the DNA is TGTGCCAGCAGCTCGGACAGGTGGCCCTACGAGCAGTACTTC. Protein: CASSSDRWPYEQYF.

V and J are TRBV11-3 and TRBJ2-3, with 10 bases that match TRBD2. CDR3 length equals 17 residues. The ends lost 3 bases at V and 5 bases at J; junction bases unmatched: 11. Per the germline V gene, CDR1 is SGHNT and CDR2 is YENEEA. The CDR3 reads CASSFPAGGPLVDTQYF. CDR3 coding DNA: TGTGCCAGCAGCTTCCCAGCGGGAGGGCCTTTGGTAGATACGCAGTATTTT.

This clonotype came up many times. This chain connects TRBV20-1 to TRBJ2-1; possibly TRBD1 or TRBD2 for D (5 bases each). The V gene lost 3 bases and the J gene lost 6 bases, with 9 bases spanning the gap. The CDR3 consists of 12 residues. Looked up from germline, CDR1 is DFQATT and CDR2 is SNEGSKA (reference sequence). The CDR3 DNA follows: TGCAGTGCTAGTGATGGGACCAATGAGCAGTTCTTC. Protein: CSASDGTNEQFF.

The chain employs TRBV28 and TRBJ2-1; 15 bases line up with TRBD2. CDR3 length: 16 amino acids. V lost 5 bases, J lost 8 bases, and 7 bases stayed unmatched. The V gene's germline CDR1 is MDHEN and CDR2 SYDVKM. CDR3 coding DNA: TGTGCCAGCAGTACCGGGACTAGCGGGAGGCAATATGAGCAGTTCTTC. Protein product: CASSTGTSGRQYEQFF.

The rearrangement links TRBV19 to TRBJ2-2; 13 nucleotides match TRBD2. CDR3 length equals 16 residues. Germline values: CDR1 LNHDA, CDR2 SQIVND (reference sequence). V trimming: 4 bases; J trimming: 5 bases; junction bases outside the gene matches: 4. As DNA, the CDR3 is TGTGCCAGTAGTACGGGACTAGCGGGGATGACCGGGGAGCTGTTTTTT. It is translated as CASSTGLAGMTGELFF.

This clonotype was seen repeatedly, ten times or more. The V call is TRBV10-1, the J call TRBJ2-1; no definite D call. The CDR3 has 15 residues. Germline V gives CDR1 WNHNN, CDR2 SYGVQD (reference sequence). V was clipped by 2 bases and J by 3 bases, with 11 bases between them. CDR3 coding DNA: TGCGCCAGCAGTGAGGCAGGCCAATACTACAATGAGCAGTTCTTC. It codes for CASSEAGQYYNEQFF.

This clonotype showed up many times. The V call is TRBV7-8, the J call TRBJ2-7; TRBD2 matches 14 bases. The CDR3 sequence is 19 residues long. From germline, CDR1 is SGHVS and CDR2 FQNEAQ. V shed 5 bases, J shed 2 bases, and the junction held 14 bases outside the gene matches. CDR3 in DNA: TGTGCCAGCAGCCCTAATCAGGGACTAGCGGGAGCCAATGCCTACGAGCAGTACTTC. Its protein product is CASSPNQGLAGANAYEQYF.

The chain couples TRBV2 to TRBJ2-7, with 10 nucleotides matching TRBD1. CDR1 and CDR2 (germline): SNHLY, FYNNEI. After removal of 4 bases from V and 2 bases from J, the junction contained 5 bases not matched to a gene. The CDR3 runs to 15 residues. CDR3 DNA: TGTGCCAGCAGTGCGGGGGACAGGGGCCCCTACGAGCAGTACTTC. Protein product: CASSAGDRGPYEQYF. Looking up the rest from reference TRBV2 and TRBJ2-7 gives the full variable domain: EPEVTQTPSHQVTQMGQEVILRCVPISNHLYFYWYRQILGQKVEFLVSFYNNEISEKSEIFDDQFSVERPDGSNFTLKIRSTKLEDSAMYFCASSAGDRGPYEQYFGPGTRLTVT.

This clonotype was seen at least ten times. This sequence joins TRBV5-1 and TRBJ2-5, with 7 bases lining up with TRBD1. This CDR3 is 14 amino acids long. The V gene end was trimmed by 6 bases and the J gene end by 2 bases; junction bases not matched to a gene: 7. Germline loops: CDR1 SGHRS, CDR2 YFSETQ. The CDR3, as DNA: TGCGCCAGCAAGTTCCAGGGGGATCAAGAGACCCAGTACTTC. Translation: CASKFQGDQETQYF.

The rearrangement joins TRBV20-1 to TRBJ2-1; 7 bases align to TRBD2. V was clipped by 6 bases and J by 1 base; unmatched bases: 6. The CDR3 totals 14 residues. The germline gives CDR1 DFQATT, CDR2 SNEGSKA (reference sequence). This chain's CDR3 is CSARTSESYNEQFF. The CDR3 region has the DNA TGCAGTGCGCGTACTAGCGAGTCCTACAATGAGCAGTTCTTC.

This clonotype was counted many times. J is TRBJ2-3 and V is TRBV28, with 8 bases identical to TRBD2. V dropped 8 bases and J dropped 2; count of bases not matched to a gene: 9. The germline gives CDR1 MDHEN, CDR2 SYDVKM. The length of the CDR3 is 15 residues. CDR3 bases: TGTGCCAGCGGATACCGACTAGCGCCCACAGATACGCAGTATTTT. Protein sequence: CASGYRLAPTDTQYF.

This clonotype was seen a few times. This chain links TRBV6-2 or TRBV6-3 with TRBJ1-5; 10 nucleotides agree with TRBD1. CDR1 is MNHEY, CDR2 SVGEGT, per germline. V lost 8 bases and J lost 5; bases outside the gene matches: 6. This CDR3 has 14 residues. The CDR3 region is CASRTGGGHQPQHF. The CDR3 nucleotides are TGTGCCAGCCGGACAGGGGGAGGGCATCAGCCCCAGCATTTT.

The sample holds many counts of this clonotype. The CDR3 DNA follows: TGCAGTGCTACCCGGACTAGCGGGCAAAATGAGCAGTTCTTC. It specifies CSATRTSGQNEQFF. The gene calls are TRBV20-1 and TRBJ2-1, with 11 nucleotides matching TRBD2. The CDR3 has 14 residues. Per the germline V gene, CDR1 is DFQATT and CDR2 is SNEGSKA (reference sequence). V gave up 4 bases and J gave up 7 bases; unmatched junction bases: 6.

In its sample, this clonotype was seen once. CDR3 DNA: TGTGCCAGCAGCGGGGCGGGTACCGGGGAGCTGTTTTTT. Translation: CASSGAGTGELFF. The chain has TRBV7-9 and TRBJ2-2; D is tentatively TRBD1 or TRBD2 (5 bases each). The CDR3 loop spans 13 amino acids. V lost 5 bases, J lost 5 bases, and 9 bases lay in between. Germline CDR1 is SEHNR and CDR2 is FQNEAQ (reference sequence).

This chain links TRBV10-2 with TRBJ2-3; 10 bases align to TRBD2. Germline V gives CDR1 WSHSY, CDR2 SAAADI. With V trimmed by 3 bases and J by 4 bases, 7 bases remained unmatched. CDR3 length: 16 residues. The CDR3: CASSEGLAERADTQYF. CDR3 bases: TGCGCCAGCAGTGAAGGACTAGCGGAAAGGGCAGATACGCAGTATTTT.